This TCR beta chain appears in the sequencing data of a study of CD8 T cells in Susac syndrome. RNA totalling about 0.45 to 1 ug underwent reverse transcription with random hexamers. MiXCR, run by TCRdb on the immunoSEQ multiplex PCR reads, gives a single entry per CDR3 protein. The sample consists of roughly 150,000 distinct CDR3 sequences, 90% to 96% of them appearing once. The authors sequenced TCR beta from blood CD8+ and CD4+ T cells. The CDR3 covers 14 residues. Germline CDR1 reads MGHRA; CDR2 reads YSYEKL. Trimming took off 1 base at V and 6 bases at J, with 9 bases between the two ends. This TCR derives from a human donor with Susac syndrome. Sequenced: CD4+ T cells from PBMCs. The rearrangement links TRBV4-1 to TRBJ2-2, with D perhaps TRBD2 (6 bases). CDR3 DNA sequence: TGCGCCAGCAGCCAAGTGGGGGAGGCCGGGGAGCTGTTTTTT. Protein: CASSQVGEAGELFF.